These T cell receptor beta chains were read from a single sample in a study of siplizumab effects on memory and regulatory T cells. The table came from immunoSEQ multiplex PCR; TCRdb's copy has only in-frame clones and leaves some out. The sample yields tens of thousands of clones, more than 80% seen once. Sample: naive CD4+ T cells sorted from blood. These receptor sequences come from a human donor in good health. The CDR3 runs from the conserved cysteine through the conserved F or W. The order of the fields is CDR3 protein, CDR3 DNA, V gene, CDR3 length, J gene, D gene. A D gene is named only where the DNA matches it firmly.

CASSAGRELTEAFF	TGTGCCAGCAGCGCTGGCAGGGAACTAACTGAAGCTTTCTTT	TRBV5-6	14	TRBJ1-1	.
CASSEGGLAKNIQYF	TGTGCCAGCAGCGAGGGGGGACTAGCCAAAAACATTCAGTACTTC	TRBV9	15	TRBJ2-4	.
CASSLLRDRGLFAF	TGTGCCAGCAGCCTCCTCCGGGACAGGGGCCTCTTTGCCTTC	TRBV9	14	TRBJ1-2	TRBD1
CASSLTPGDADTQYF	TGTGCCAGCAGCTTAACGCCGGGAGACGCAGATACGCAGTATTTT	TRBV7-3	15	TRBJ2-3	.
CASRGNSGNTIYF	TGTGCCAGCAGGGGGAACTCTGGAAACACCATATATTTT	TRBV9	13	TRBJ1-3	.
CASSSGQGSNQPQHF	TGTGCCAGCTCATCTGGACAGGGGAGCAATCAGCCCCAGCATTTT	TRBV18	15	TRBJ1-5	TRBD1
CASSQSEPLAWIYEQYF	TGCGCCAGCAGTCAATCAGAGCCCCTAGCTTGGATCTACGAGCAGTACTTC	TRBV23-1	17	TRBJ2-7	.
CASSQVAGPAYEQYF	TGCGCCAGCAGCCAAGTAGCGGGCCCGGCCTACGAGCAGTACTTC	TRBV4-1	15	TRBJ2-7	TRBD2
CASSPSAGSTGELFF	TGCGCCAGCAGTCCCAGCGCGGGAAGCACCGGGGAGCTGTTTTTT	TRBV5-1	15	TRBJ2-2	.
CASSPPSGANVLTF	TGTGCCAGCAGTCCCCCAAGTGGGGCCAACGTCCTGACTTTC	TRBV28	14	TRBJ2-6	.
CAISESKGQRDGYTF	TGTGCCATCAGTGAGTCAAAGGGACAGAGAGATGGCTACACCTTC	TRBV10-3	15	TRBJ1-2	TRBD1
CASTKTEPNNGYTF	TGTGCCAGCACCAAGACAGAACCCAACAATGGCTACACCTTC	TRBV6-5	14	TRBJ1-2	.
CASSSPGNTIYF	TGTGCCAGCAGCTCTCCTGGAAACACCATATATTTT	TRBV7-2	12	TRBJ1-3	.
CASSLDPRNTDTQYF	TGCGCCAGCAGCTTGGATCCACGGAACACAGATACGCAGTATTTT	TRBV5-1	15	TRBJ2-3	.
CASSSRGAQETDTQYF	TGTGCCAGCAGCTCCCGGGGAGCCCAAGAAACAGATACGCAGTATTTT	TRBV11-3	16	TRBJ2-3	.
CASSRDSTYEQYF	TGTGCCAGCAGTAGGGACAGCACCTACGAGCAGTACTTC	TRBV27	13	TRBJ2-7	TRBD1
CASSFGGSGGYEQYF	TGCGCCAGCAGCTTTGGGGGTAGCGGGGGCTACGAGCAGTACTTC	TRBV5-1	15	TRBJ2-7	TRBD2